This T cell receptor (beta chain) was found in a study of blood T cell repertoires in COVID-19. Study context: T cells, B-cell-depleted T cells, or PBMCs supplied cDNA or gDNA.

V was clipped by 2 bases and J by 2 bases, with 14 bases between them. Germline lookup yields CDR1 SGHRS and CDR2 YFSETQ. The CDR3 length is 15 residues. This clone was observed a handful of times. In the original analysis: Amplification of reference gene primers provided the estimated nucleated cell counts. Profiling relied on immunoSEQ multiplex PCR, and the TCRdb table lists in-frame clones only, not all of them. V and J calls plus clone size are reproduced from that table; the DNA served to infer D and trimming. The table has a few hundred thousand clones, under 90% seen once; the top ten hold approximately 4%.

The clonotype comes from a man aged 55 to 69 with acute or convalescent COVID-19. The chain combines TRBV5-1 with TRBJ2-7; no clear D gene. The sequenced material came from peripheral blood. CDR3 bases: TGCGCCAGCAGCTTTGGTGACGGTAGCACCTACGAGCAGTACTTC. This encodes CASSFGDGSTYEQYF.